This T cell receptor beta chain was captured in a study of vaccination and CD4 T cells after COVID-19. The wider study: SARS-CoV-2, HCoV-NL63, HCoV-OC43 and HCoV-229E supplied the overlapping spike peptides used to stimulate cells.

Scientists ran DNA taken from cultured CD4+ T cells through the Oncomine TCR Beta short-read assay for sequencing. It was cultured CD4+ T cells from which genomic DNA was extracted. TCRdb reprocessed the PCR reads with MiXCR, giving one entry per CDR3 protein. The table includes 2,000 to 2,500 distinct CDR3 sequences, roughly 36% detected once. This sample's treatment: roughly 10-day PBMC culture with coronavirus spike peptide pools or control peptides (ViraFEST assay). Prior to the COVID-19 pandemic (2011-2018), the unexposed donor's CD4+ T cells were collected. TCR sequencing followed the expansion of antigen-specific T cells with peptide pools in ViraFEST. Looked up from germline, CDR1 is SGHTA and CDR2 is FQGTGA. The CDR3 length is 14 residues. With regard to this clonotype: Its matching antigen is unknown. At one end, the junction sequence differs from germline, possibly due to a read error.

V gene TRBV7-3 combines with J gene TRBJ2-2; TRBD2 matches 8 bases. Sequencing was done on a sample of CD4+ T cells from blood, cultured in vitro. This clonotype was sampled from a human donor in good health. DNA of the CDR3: TGTGCCAACAGCTTGGGACTAGGGGCCGGGGAGCTGTTTTTT. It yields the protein CANSLGLGAGELFF.